The source of this T cell receptor (beta chain) is a study of intratumoral heterogeneity in liver cancer. Sequencing used immunoSEQ multiplex PCR; TCRdb keeps in-frame clones, though not all of them. The profile shows just over 20,000 clones, around 73% of them singletons. The germline V gene has CDR1 MRHNA and CDR2 SNTAGT. The CDR3 is 15 amino acids. V was clipped by 3 bases and J by 0 bases, with 11 bases between them. No macroscopic necrosis or hemorrhage was seen in sampled areas. This sequence was found in a woman in her 70s with hepatocellular carcinoma. The chain links TRBV6-4 to TRBJ1-1; no definite D call. The material sequenced was tumor-adjacent normal tissue, taken before any cancer treatment. The CDR3 spells CASSEETTMNTEAFF. For the CDR3, the DNA is TGTGCCAGCAGTGAGGAGACCACCATGAACACTGAAGCTTTCTTT.